The clone carrying this T cell receptor beta chain was counted at least ten times. Its antigen is unknown. Time point: patch test 3, about 24 weeks after DPC sensitization. Regarding treatment: therapeutic diphenylcyclopropenone sensitization with weekly scalp DPC. Source study methods: Across samples, TCR counts had a median of roughly 96,000 and ranged from roughly 23,224 to 690,600. TCRdb passed the RACE reads through MiXCR, listing each CDR3 protein once. The V and J calls reflect TCRdb's pipeline rather than the authors' work. Altogether approximately 86,000 distinct CDR3 sequences are present, approximately 11% being singletons, with the ten largest covering approximately 1%. The data are from a study of human T cells and chemical hapten exposure. On the study more broadly: During the roughly 25-week study period, patients had diphenylcyclopropenone applied to the scalp every week.

Study-level points and caveats: Because they had alopecia, donors may respond immunologically unlike healthy people.

This TCR was sampled from a woman between 25 and 40 years old with alopecia areata. Some clones in this sample may be carry-over from other donors' samples. The sequences come from whole blood, collected in connection with sensitization to the hapten diphenylcyclopropenone (DPC).

CDR3 residues: CASSLGPYQEQYF. The CDR3 DNA follows: TGTGCCAGCAGTTTAGGACCTTACCAGGAGCAGTACTTC. The V gene is TRBV12-3 or TRBV12-4, the J gene TRBJ2-7; D remains ambiguous. Trimming took off 1 base at V and 7 bases at J, with 11 bases between the two ends. The CDR3 loop spans 13 amino acids.